A selection of T cell receptor beta chains follows, all from one sample in a study of T cells after yellow fever vaccination. TCRdb re-called the 5' RACE reads through MiXCR, storing one row per CDR3 protein. The sample yields hundreds of thousands of distinct CDR3 sequences, about 19% seen once. This specimen was PBMCs, taken 15 days after the yellow fever booster vaccination. All receptors come from a man aged 30 to 39 who received the YFV17D yellow fever vaccine. Both conserved end residues are part of each CDR3. A D gene is named only where the DNA matches it firmly. Only some rows state a clone size, as once, few, many or a class for expanded clones.

cdr3_nt,cdr3_aa,d_call,v_call,clone_size,j_call
TGTGCCAGCAGCTCCCCGGCGGGGGTTGGCACTGAAGCTTTCTTT,CASSSPAGVGTEAFF,NA,TRBV6-2/TRBV6-3,NA,TRBJ1-1
TGTGCCAGCAGATCAACTAGCGGAGGACGCCTCTACAATGAGCAGTTCTTC,CASRSTSGGRLYNEQFF,TRBD2,TRBV11-1,NA,TRBJ2-1
TGTGCCAGCAGTCCAACTTTAGTGGACAGACGACCCTACGAGCAGTACTTC,CASSPTLVDRRPYEQYF,NA,TRBV25-1,NA,TRBJ2-7
TGTGCCAGCAGTTCCTTGAAAGACAATAACTATGGCTACACCTTC,CASSSLKDNNYGYTF,NA,TRBV12-3/TRBV12-4,NA,TRBJ1-2
TGTGCCATCAGTGAGTCGGCACTAGCGGACGAGCAGTACTTC,CAISESALADEQYF,TRBD2,TRBV10-3,few,TRBJ2-7
TGTGCCAGCAGCGTAGATCAGGGGGCTTGGGAGACCCAGTACTTC,CASSVDQGAWETQYF,TRBD1,TRBV9,NA,TRBJ2-5
TGTGCCAGCAGCTTGGGACAGGGGAGCACAGATACGCAGTATTTT,CASSLGQGSTDTQYF,TRBD1,TRBV5-6,many,TRBJ2-3
TGTGCCAGCAGTTTACTAGGCAGGGAGCTGTTTTTT,CASSLLGRELFF,NA,TRBV6-2/TRBV6-3,NA,TRBJ2-2
TGTGCCAGTAGCCGGGACAGGGGGCCCTACGAGCAGTACTTC,CASSRDRGPYEQYF,TRBD1,TRBV19,NA,TRBJ2-7
TGCGCCAGCAGCTCCCAGGGTGACGAGCAGTACTTC,CASSSQGDEQYF,NA,TRBV5-1,NA,TRBJ2-7
TGTGCCAGCAGTTTTGGGGGCGGGGGAGGGCAGCCCCAGCATTTT,CASSFGGGGGQPQHF,NA,TRBV27,few,TRBJ1-5
TGTGCCAGCAGTTCTAGGGGAGTAGGCACCGGGGAGCTGTTTTTT,CASSSRGVGTGELFF,NA,TRBV12-3/TRBV12-4,NA,TRBJ2-2
TGTGCCAGCAGCCAAGGAAATCAGCCCCAGCATTTT,CASSQGNQPQHF,NA,TRBV4-2,NA,TRBJ1-5
TGCGCCAGCAGCGAGGGACACTCGAATGAAAAACTGTTTTTT,CASSEGHSNEKLFF,NA,TRBV5-1,NA,TRBJ1-4